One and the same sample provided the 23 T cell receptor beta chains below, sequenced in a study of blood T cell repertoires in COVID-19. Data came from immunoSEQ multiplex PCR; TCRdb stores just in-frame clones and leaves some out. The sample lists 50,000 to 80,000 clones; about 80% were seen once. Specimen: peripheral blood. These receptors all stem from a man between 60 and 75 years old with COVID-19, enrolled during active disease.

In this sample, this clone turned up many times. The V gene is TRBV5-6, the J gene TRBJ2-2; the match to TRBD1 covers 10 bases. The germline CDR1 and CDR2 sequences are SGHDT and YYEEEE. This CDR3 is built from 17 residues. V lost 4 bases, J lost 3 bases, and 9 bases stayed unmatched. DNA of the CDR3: TGTGCCAGCAGCCACGCCGGGACAGGGGTACACACCGGGGAGCTGTTTTTT. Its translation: CASSHAGTGVHTGELFF.

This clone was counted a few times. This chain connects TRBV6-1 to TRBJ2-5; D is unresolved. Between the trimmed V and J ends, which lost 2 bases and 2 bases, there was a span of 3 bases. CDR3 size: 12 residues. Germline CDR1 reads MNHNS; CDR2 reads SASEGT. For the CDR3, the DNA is TGTGCCAGCAGTGAACAGCAAGAGACCCAGTACTTC. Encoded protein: CASSEQQETQYF.

CDR3: CASSIGGVAGDEQFF. CDR3 sequence (DNA): TGTGCCAGCAGCATTGGAGGCGTAGCTGGGGATGAGCAGTTCTTC. J is TRBJ2-1 and V is TRBV4-2; D might be TRBD2 (5 bases). Trimming left V 5 bases short and J 8 bases short, with 19 bases between. The germline CDR1 and CDR2 sequences are LGHNA and YNFKEQ. There are 15 residues in the CDR3.

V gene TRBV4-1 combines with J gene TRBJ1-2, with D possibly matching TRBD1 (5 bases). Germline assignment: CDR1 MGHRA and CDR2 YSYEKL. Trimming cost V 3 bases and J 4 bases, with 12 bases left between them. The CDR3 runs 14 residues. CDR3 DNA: TGCGCCAGCAGCCATAGGACAACGGGCTATGGCTACACCTTC. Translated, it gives CASSHRTTGYGYTF.

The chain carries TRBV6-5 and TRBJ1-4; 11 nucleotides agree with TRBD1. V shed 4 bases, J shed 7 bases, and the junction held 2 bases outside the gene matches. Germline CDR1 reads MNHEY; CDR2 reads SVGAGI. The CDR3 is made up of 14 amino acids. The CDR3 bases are TGTGCCAGCAGTTCCGGGACAGGGGGTGAAAAACTGTTTTTT. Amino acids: CASSSGTGGEKLFF.

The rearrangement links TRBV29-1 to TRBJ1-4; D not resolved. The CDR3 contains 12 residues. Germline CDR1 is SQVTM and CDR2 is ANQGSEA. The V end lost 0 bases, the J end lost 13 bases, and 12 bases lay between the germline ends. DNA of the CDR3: TGCAGCGTTGAAGAAGGAGGAGATGGACTGTTTTTT. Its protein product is CSVEEGGDGLFF.

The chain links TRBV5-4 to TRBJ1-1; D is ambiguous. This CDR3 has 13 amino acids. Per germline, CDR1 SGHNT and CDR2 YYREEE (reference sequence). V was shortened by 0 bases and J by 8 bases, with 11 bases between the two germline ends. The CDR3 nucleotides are TGTGCCAGCAGCTTGGATCGCCCCGGGGAAGCTTTCTTT. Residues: CASSLDRPGEAFF. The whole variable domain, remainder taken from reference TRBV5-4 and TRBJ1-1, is ETGVTQSPTHLIKTRGQQVTLRCSSQSGHNTVSWYQQALGQGPQFIFQYYREEENGRGNFPPRFSGLQFPNYSSELNVNALELDDSALYLCASSLDRPGEAFFGQGTRLTVV.

The CDR3 region is CASSVEDGLAGYSYNEQFF. The CDR3 nucleotides read TGTGCCAGCAGCGTAGAGGATGGACTAGCGGGATATTCCTACAATGAGCAGTTCTTC. The chain carries TRBV9 and TRBJ2-1; TRBD2 matches at 12 bases. J gave up 1 base and V 0 bases, and 8 bases lay outside the gene matches. The CDR3 loop spans 19 amino acids. Germline V gene data show CDR1 as SGDLS and CDR2 as YYNGEE.

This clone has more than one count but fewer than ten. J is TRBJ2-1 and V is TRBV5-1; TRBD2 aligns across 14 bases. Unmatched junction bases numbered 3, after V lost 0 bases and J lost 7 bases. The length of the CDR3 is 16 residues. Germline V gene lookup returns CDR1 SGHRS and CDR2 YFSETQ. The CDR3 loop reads CASSLGLAGGGNEQFF. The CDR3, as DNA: TGCGCCAGCAGCTTGGGACTAGCGGGAGGGGGTAATGAGCAGTTCTTC.

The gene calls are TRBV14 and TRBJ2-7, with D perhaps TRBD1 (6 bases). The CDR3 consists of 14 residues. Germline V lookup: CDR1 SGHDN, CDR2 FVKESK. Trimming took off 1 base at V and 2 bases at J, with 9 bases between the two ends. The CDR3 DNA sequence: TGTGCCAGCAGCCAAGGGGGACACCCCTACGAGCAGTACTTC. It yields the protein CASSQGGHPYEQYF. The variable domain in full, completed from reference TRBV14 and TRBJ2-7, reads EAGVTQFPSHSVIEKGQTVTLRCDPISGHDNLYWYRRVMGKEIKFLLHFVKESKQDESGMPNNRFLAERTGGTYSTLKVQPAELEDSGVYFCASSQGGHPYEQYFGPGTRLTVT.

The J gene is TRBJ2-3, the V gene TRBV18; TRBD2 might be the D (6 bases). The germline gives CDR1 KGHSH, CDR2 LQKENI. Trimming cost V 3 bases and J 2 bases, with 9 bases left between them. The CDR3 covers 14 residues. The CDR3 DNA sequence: TGTGCCAGCTCACCTAGCGGAGCCACAGATACGCAGTATTTT. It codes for CASSPSGATDTQYF.

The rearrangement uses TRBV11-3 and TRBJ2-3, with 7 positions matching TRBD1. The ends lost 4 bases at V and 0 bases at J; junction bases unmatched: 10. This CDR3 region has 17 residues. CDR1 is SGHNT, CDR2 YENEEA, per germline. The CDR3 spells CASSSFSPGQSTDTQYF. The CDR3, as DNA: TGTGCCAGCAGCTCCTTCTCTCCGGGACAGAGCACAGATACGCAGTATTTT.

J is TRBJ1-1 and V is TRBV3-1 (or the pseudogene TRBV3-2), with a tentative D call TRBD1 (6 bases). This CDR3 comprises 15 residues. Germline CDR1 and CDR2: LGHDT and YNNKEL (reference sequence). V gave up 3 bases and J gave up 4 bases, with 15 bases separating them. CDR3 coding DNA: TGTGCCAGCAGCCAGGGGACATTTCAGGGCACTGAAGCTTTCTTT. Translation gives CASSQGTFQGTEAFF.

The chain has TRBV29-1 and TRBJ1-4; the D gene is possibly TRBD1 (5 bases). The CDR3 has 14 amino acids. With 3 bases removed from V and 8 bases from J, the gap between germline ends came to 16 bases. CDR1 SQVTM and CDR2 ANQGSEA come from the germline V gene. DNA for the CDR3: TGCAGCGTTGACCCAAGCGGGGGGGAGGAAAAACTGTTTTTT. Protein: CSVDPSGGEEKLFF.

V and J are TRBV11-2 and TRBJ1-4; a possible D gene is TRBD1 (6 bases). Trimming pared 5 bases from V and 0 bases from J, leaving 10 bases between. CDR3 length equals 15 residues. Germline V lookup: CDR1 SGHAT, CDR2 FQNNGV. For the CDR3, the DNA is TGTGCCAGCAGCCCAAGGACAGCAACTAATGAAAAACTGTTTTTT. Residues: CASSPRTATNEKLFF.

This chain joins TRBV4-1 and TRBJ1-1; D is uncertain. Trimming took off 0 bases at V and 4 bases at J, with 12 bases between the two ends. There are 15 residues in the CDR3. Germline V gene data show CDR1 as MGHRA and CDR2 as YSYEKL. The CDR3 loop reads CASSQDSGSGTEAFF. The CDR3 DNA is TGCGCCAGCAGCCAAGACTCGGGGTCGGGCACTGAAGCTTTCTTT.

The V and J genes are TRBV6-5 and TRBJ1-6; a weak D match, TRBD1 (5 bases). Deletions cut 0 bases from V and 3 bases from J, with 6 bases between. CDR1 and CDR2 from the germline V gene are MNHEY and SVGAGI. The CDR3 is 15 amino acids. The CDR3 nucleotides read TGTGCCAGCAGTTACTCTGACAGCTATAATTCACCCCTCCACTTT. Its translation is CASSYSDSYNSPLHF.

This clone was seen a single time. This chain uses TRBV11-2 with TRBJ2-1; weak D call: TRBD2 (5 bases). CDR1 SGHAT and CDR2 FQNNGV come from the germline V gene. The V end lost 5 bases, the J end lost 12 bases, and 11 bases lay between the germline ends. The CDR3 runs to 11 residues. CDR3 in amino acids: CASSQEVRQFF. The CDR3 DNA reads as TGTGCCAGCAGCCAGGAGGTGAGGCAGTTCTTC.

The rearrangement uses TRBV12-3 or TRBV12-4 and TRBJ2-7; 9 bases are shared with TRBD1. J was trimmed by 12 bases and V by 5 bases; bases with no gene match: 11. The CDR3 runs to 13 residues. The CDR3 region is CASSTGTGRRGYF. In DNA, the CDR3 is TGTGCCAGCAGTACCGGGACAGGGAGGAGAGGGTACTTC.

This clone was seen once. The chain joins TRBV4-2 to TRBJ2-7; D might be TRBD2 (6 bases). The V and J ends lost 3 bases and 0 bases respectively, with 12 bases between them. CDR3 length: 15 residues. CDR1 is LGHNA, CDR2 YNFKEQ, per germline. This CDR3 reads CASSQISGDSYEQYF. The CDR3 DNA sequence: TGTGCCAGCAGCCAGATTAGCGGTGACTCCTACGAGCAGTACTTC.

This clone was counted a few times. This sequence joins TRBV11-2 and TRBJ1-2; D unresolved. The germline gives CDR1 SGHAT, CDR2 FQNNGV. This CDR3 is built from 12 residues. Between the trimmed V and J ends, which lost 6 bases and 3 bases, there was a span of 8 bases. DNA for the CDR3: TGTGCCAGCAGTGTAACAGACTATGGCTACACCTTC. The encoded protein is CASSVTDYGYTF.

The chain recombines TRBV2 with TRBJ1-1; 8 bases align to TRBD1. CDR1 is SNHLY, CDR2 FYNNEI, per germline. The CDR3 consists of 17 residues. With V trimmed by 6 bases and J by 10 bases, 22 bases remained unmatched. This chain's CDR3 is CASSFLPGQVQGGRAFF. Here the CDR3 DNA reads TGTGCCAGCAGCTTCCTTCCGGGACAGGTTCAGGGGGGAAGAGCTTTCTTT.

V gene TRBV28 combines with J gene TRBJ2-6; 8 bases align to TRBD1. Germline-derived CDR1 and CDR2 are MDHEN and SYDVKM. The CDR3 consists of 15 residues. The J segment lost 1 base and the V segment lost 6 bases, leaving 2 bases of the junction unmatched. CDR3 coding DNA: TGTGCCAGCAGCAGGACAGGGTCTGGGGCCAACGTCCTGACTTTC. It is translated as CASSRTGSGANVLTF.